The 26 T cell receptor beta chains given below trace back to one sample, sequenced in a study of beta chain features in type 1 diabetes. Broader study findings: Moderately but significantly shorter TCRB CDR3s were found in Type 1 diabetes patients in all four CD4+ subsets.

The whole isolated RNA underwent reverse transcription, so sequencing captured expressed TCRB transcripts. Sequencing was performed with immunoSEQ multiplex PCR; in TCRdb, only in-frame clones are kept and a portion is missing. The sample contains 95,000 to 150,000 clones, around a sixth of which appear only once. Antigens of these TCRs are unknown. The sequencing sample was made of central memory CD4+ T cells from blood. Receptor source: a man between 18 and 29 years old with type 1 diabetes.

This clone was seen at least ten times. The chain links TRBV4-3 to TRBJ2-3; tentatively, D is TRBD1 (5 bases). This CDR3 is built from 14 residues. CDR1 and CDR2 from the germline V gene are LGHNA and YSLEER. With 5 bases removed from V and 3 bases from J, the gap between germline ends came to 12 bases. The CDR3 protein is CASSSGHGTDTQYF. CDR3 nucleotides: TGCGCCAGCAGCTCTGGACACGGGACAGATACGCAGTATTTT.

This clone was found a few times. This sequence joins TRBV5-4 and TRBJ2-5; tentatively, D is TRBD2 (6 bases). Germline-derived CDR1 and CDR2 are SGHNT and YYREEE (reference sequence). This CDR3 spans 17 amino acids. V lost 4 bases to trimming and J lost 1 base, with 20 bases between them. CDR3 region: CASSQDLRGLVQETQYF. CDR3 nucleotide sequence: TGTGCCAGCAGCCAAGATCTGCGGGGTCTGGTCCAAGAGACCCAGTACTTC.

In its sample, this clone was seen a few times. The chain is built from TRBV30 and TRBJ1-4; tentative D call: TRBD1 (5 bases). Germline V CDR1 and CDR2: GTSNPN, SVGIG (reference sequence). Trimming shortened V by 4 bases and J by 10 bases, and 22 bases separated the two germline ends. CDR3 length equals 15 residues. CDR3 bases: TGTGCCTGGAATCCTGGCAGGGCCGGGGTAGGAAAACTGTTTTTT. Protein product: CAWNPGRAGVGKLFF.

This clone has a handful of counts. The gene calls are TRBV11-3 and TRBJ2-3, with D perhaps matching TRBD1 (6 bases). Trimming shortened V by 1 base and J by 0 bases, and 20 bases separated the two germline ends. Germline V gene data show CDR1 as SGHNT and CDR2 as YENEEA. The CDR3 loop spans 19 amino acids. CDR3 loop: CASSLAGVQVGFSTDTQYF. The CDR3 nucleotides are TGTGCCAGCAGCTTAGCAGGGGTCCAGGTGGGGTTCAGCACAGATACGCAGTATTTT.

This clone occurred a few times. This sequence joins TRBV7-9 and TRBJ2-1, with D possibly matching TRBD1 (6 bases). The germline gives CDR1 SEHNR, CDR2 FQNEAQ (reference sequence). This CDR3 is built from 13 residues. The ends were cut back, 7 bases at V and 9 bases at J, with 16 bases in the middle. Here the CDR3 DNA reads TGTGCCAGCATCCCAACCGTAGGGGGTGAGCAGTTCTTC. As protein: CASIPTVGGEQFF. The variable domain in full, completed from reference TRBV7-9 and TRBJ2-1, reads DTGVSQNPRHKITKRGQNVTFRCDPISEHNRLYWYRQTLGQGPEFLTYFQNEAQLEKSRLLSDRFSAERPKGSFSTLEIQRTEQGDSAMYLCASIPTVGGEQFFGPGTRLTVL.

V usage is TRBV12-5 and J usage is TRBJ1-5; maybe TRBD1 (5 bases). There are 18 residues in the CDR3. The germline V gene has CDR1 LGHNT and CDR2 FRNRAP. With 5 bases removed from V and 6 bases from J, the gap between germline ends came to 26 bases. The CDR3 nucleotides read TGTGCTAGTGGTCGACCATGGATTCAGGGTGTGCGGAGTCAGCCCCAGCATTTT. Its protein product is CASGRPWIQGVRSQPQHF.

This clone was detected only a few times. This rearrangement joins TRBV2 to TRBJ2-3; D not resolved. Germline CDR1 reads SNHLY; CDR2 reads FYNNEI. This CDR3 comprises 12 residues. Deletions cut 2 bases from V and 5 bases from J, with 5 bases between. CDR3 bases: TGTGCCAGCAGTGAAATAGGAGATACGCAGTATTTT. This sequence encodes CASSEIGDTQYF.

This chain links TRBV6-6 with TRBJ2-7; 10 positions agree with TRBD1. Looked up from germline, CDR1 is MNHNY and CDR2 is SVGAGI (reference sequence). V shed 7 bases, J shed 2 bases, and the junction held 8 bases outside the gene matches. The CDR3 is 15 residues long. CDR3 protein: CASNARQGAAYEQYF. DNA for the CDR3: TGTGCCAGCAACGCCCGACAGGGGGCGGCCTACGAGCAGTACTTC.

This chain joins TRBV27 and TRBJ1-1, with D unclear. The CDR3 length is 13 residues. Germline V lookup: CDR1 MNHEY, CDR2 SMNVEV (reference sequence). V was trimmed by 4 bases and J by 3 bases, leaving 9 bases between them. Here the CDR3 DNA reads TGTGCCAGCAGTTCTCAAAGGGACACTGAAGCTTTCTTT. Protein product: CASSSQRDTEAFF.

The table lists this clone with a few counts. The chain has TRBV15 and TRBJ2-7; D possibly corresponds to TRBD1 (6 bases). Between the trimmed V and J ends, which lost 1 base and 4 bases, there was a span of 8 bases. Per germline, CDR1 LNHNV and CDR2 YYDKDF (reference sequence). The CDR3 is 13 amino acids. CDR3 sequence: CATSRGRGYEQYF. In DNA, the CDR3 is TGTGCCACCAGCAGAGGAAGGGGGTACGAGCAGTACTTC.

The chain combines TRBV14 with TRBJ1-1, with D hard to call. CDR3 length: 16 amino acids. V lost 5 bases and J lost 1, with 17 bases in between. Per the germline V gene, CDR1 is SGHDN and CDR2 is FVKESK. The CDR3 is CASSSLGALGNTEAFF. In DNA form, the CDR3 reads TGTGCCAGCAGCTCCCTTGGAGCCCTGGGGAACACTGAAGCTTTCTTT. The full variable domain, its missing parts supplied by reference TRBV14 and TRBJ1-1, is EAGVTQFPSHSVIEKGQTVTLRCDPISGHDNLYWYRRVMGKEIKFLLHFVKESKQDESGMPNNRFLAERTGGTYSTLKVQPAELEDSGVYFCASSSLGALGNTEAFFGQGTRLTVV.

The chain has TRBV4-2 and TRBJ1-2; no clear D. This CDR3 contains 12 residues. Per the germline V gene, CDR1 is LGHNA and CDR2 is YNFKEQ. Trimming took off 6 bases at V and 8 bases at J, with 13 bases between the two ends. This CDR3 is CASSQRASGYTF. The CDR3, as DNA: TGTGCCAGCAGTCAAAGGGCGAGCGGCTACACCTTC.

The chain is built from TRBV14 and TRBJ1-4; D is perhaps TRBD1 (5 bases). The CDR3 is 14 amino acids. Looked up from germline, CDR1 is SGHDN and CDR2 is FVKESK. The V end lost 4 bases, the J end lost 8 bases, and 14 bases lay between the germline ends. The CDR3 DNA follows: TGTGCCAGCAGCCCCGACATCCGACAGGAAAAACTGTTTTTT. Translated: CASSPDIRQEKLFF.

J is TRBJ1-1 and V is TRBV29-1; D is uncertain. The V end lost 7 bases, the J end lost 3 bases, and 6 bases lay between the germline ends. Germline V gene sequence: CDR1 SQVTM, CDR2 ANQGSEA. This CDR3 has 10 amino acids. CDR3 region: CSGRYTEAFF. The CDR3 DNA sequence: TGCAGCGGTCGGTACACTGAAGCTTTCTTT.

With regard to this clone: Other nucleotide sequences from this sample produce the same CDR3. DNA for the CDR3: TGTGCCTGGGGGTCTCGGACAGGGATGGCAAATGAGCAGTTCTTC. Its translation is CAWGSRTGMANEQFF. V usage is TRBV30 and J usage is TRBJ2-1; 8 bases align to TRBD1. The CDR3 consists of 15 residues. V lost 5 bases and J lost 7; bases outside the gene matches: 13. CDR1 is GTSNPN and CDR2 is SVGIG in the germline V gene (reference sequence).

This clone was seen a few times. This rearrangement joins TRBV5-4 to TRBJ2-3; 8 nucleotides align to TRBD2. After removal of 7 bases from V and 2 bases from J, the junction contained 3 bases not matched to a gene. This CDR3 has 13 residues. The germline gives CDR1 SGHNT, CDR2 YYREEE (reference sequence). CDR3 sequence (DNA): TGTGCCAGCCGGGGGGGGAACACAGATACGCAGTATTTT. This sequence encodes CASRGGNTDTQYF. Together with reference TRBV5-4 and TRBJ2-3, the CDR3 gives the full variable domain: ETGVTQSPTHLIKTRGQQVTLRCSSQSGHNTVSWYQQALGQGPQFIFQYYREEENGRGNFPPRFSGLQFPNYSSELNVNALELDDSALYLCASRGGNTDTQYFGPGTRLTVL.

Remarks on this clone: The same CDR3 arises from other DNA sequences in this sample as well. This chain joins TRBV30 and TRBJ1-3; no clear D gene. Trimming removed 0 bases from V and 4 bases from J, with 4 bases in between. The CDR3 loop spans 12 amino acids. Per the germline V gene, CDR1 is GTSNPN and CDR2 is SVGIG (reference sequence). CDR3 nucleotides: TGTGCCTGGAGTGTCCAGGGAAACACCATATATTTT. Translating gives CAWSVQGNTIYF.

This sequence joins TRBV27 and TRBJ1-1; maybe TRBD1 (6 bases). CDR1 is MNHEY and CDR2 is SMNVEV in the germline V gene (reference sequence). The germline V and J ends were trimmed by 6 bases and 4 bases, with 12 bases remaining between them. This CDR3 is 13 amino acids long. Here the CDR3 reads CASSYKGGTEAFF. CDR3 nucleotides: TGTGCCAGCAGCTACAAGGGGGGCACTGAAGCTTTCTTT.

This chain links TRBV5-1 with TRBJ2-3, with D possibly being TRBD2 (5 bases). The CDR3 spans 14 residues. V was trimmed by 6 bases and J by 0 bases, leaving 11 bases between them. The germline V gene encodes CDR1 SGHRS and CDR2 YFSETQ. The CDR3 spells CASKAGPSTDTQYF. DNA of the CDR3: TGCGCCAGCAAGGCGGGTCCTAGCACAGATACGCAGTATTTT.

Concerning this clone: The junction departs from germline at one end; a sequencing error may be responsible. The chain is built from TRBV7-7 and TRBJ2-2; 9 bases line up with TRBD1. This CDR3 spans 14 amino acids. Germline CDR1 and CDR2: SSHAT and FNYEAQ (reference sequence). The CDR3 sequence: CASSYGTGSGELFF. In nucleotides, the CDR3 is TGTGCTAGCAGCTATGGGACAGGGTCCGGGGAGCTGTTTTTT. Together with reference TRBV7-7 and TRBJ2-2, the CDR3 gives the full variable domain: GAGVSQSPRYKVTKRGQDVTLRCDPISSHATLYWYQQALGQGPEFLTYFNYEAQPDKSGLPSDRFSAERPEGSISTLTIQRTEQRDSAMYRCASSYGTGSGELFFGEGSRLTVL.

The chain employs TRBV9 and TRBJ2-2; the match to TRBD1 covers 7 bases. CDR1 and CDR2 (germline): SGDLS, YYNGEE. The CDR3 covers 15 residues. V lost 0 bases, J lost 3 bases, and 2 bases stayed unmatched. As DNA, the CDR3 is TGTGCCAGCAGCGTAGTGACAGGGTACACCGGGGAGCTGTTTTTT. Protein sequence: CASSVVTGYTGELFF.

The chain employs TRBV4-3 and TRBJ2-1; 10 bases are a match to TRBD2. The ends lost 6 bases at V and 10 bases at J; junction bases unmatched: 6. Germline CDR1 is LGHNA and CDR2 is YSLEER. This CDR3 is 13 amino acids long. The CDR3 nucleotides read TGCGCCAGCAGGGCTAGCGGGGGCGAAGAGCAGTTCTTC. This translates into CASRASGGEEQFF.

The V call is TRBV7-2, the J call TRBJ1-1, with D possibly matching TRBD1 (5 bases). V was trimmed by 5 bases and J by 7 bases, leaving 17 bases between them. Germline assignment: CDR1 SGHTA and CDR2 FQGNSA. This CDR3 has 14 amino acids. Here the CDR3 reads CASSPWQGNVEAFF. CDR3 nucleotides: TGTGCCAGCAGCCCGTGGCAGGGTAATGTTGAAGCTTTCTTT.

With regard to this clone: An end of the junction differs from the germline gene, which may be a read error. The chain has TRBV7-7 and TRBJ2-1; 9 bases line up with TRBD1. The CDR3 spans 15 residues. In germline, CDR1 is SSHAT, CDR2 FNYEAQ (reference sequence). As DNA, the CDR3 is TGTGCTAGCAGCTTAGGGACAGGGCCCTACAATGAGCAGTTCTTC. Its translation: CASSLGTGPYNEQFF.

A few counts support this clone. The chain has TRBV29-1 and TRBJ1-2, with D hard to call. This CDR3 region has 8 residues. Trimming stripped 2 bases from V and 14 bases from J, with 6 bases between. CDR1 and CDR2 from the germline V gene are SQVTM and ANQGSEA. DNA of the CDR3: TGCAGCGTTGAAAGGATGACCTTC. The encoded protein is CSVERMTF.

This clone was counted between two and nine times. The rearrangement joins TRBV29-1 to TRBJ2-1; maybe TRBD2 (6 bases). CDR3 size: 15 residues. Germline assignment: CDR1 SQVTM and CDR2 ANQGSEA. The ends were cut back, 0 bases at V and 5 bases at J, with 14 bases in the middle. The CDR3: CSVEERRRADNEQFF. The DNA of the CDR3 is TGCAGCGTTGAAGAGCGGCGGAGGGCTGACAATGAGCAGTTCTTC.